This is a list of T cell receptor beta chains from one sample in a study of a mutant IDH1 vaccine in newly diagnosed glioma. TCRdb's copy holds only in-frame clones and misses some; the assay was immunoSEQ multiplex PCR. The table lists some 63,000 clones, 65% to 75% of them singletons. These receptors have no known antigen. The starting material was PBMCs, obtained from a glioma patient whose treatment included an IDH1 peptide vaccine. These TCRs come from a man aged 50 or older with glioma. Each CDR3 is given with its conserved first and last residue. D genes are given only for firm matches. Rows may omit the clone size; those that give it use once, few, many or a size class.

>NA|TRBV5-4|NA|TRBJ2-5
TGTGCCAGCAGCTTCCGGGACGGACAAGAGACCCAGTACTTC
CASSFRDGQETQYF
>few|TRBV7-9|TRBD2|TRBJ2-1
TGTGCCAGCAGCCCCGTGAAGCGGGGGATAAATGAGCAGTTCTTC
CASSPVKRGINEQFF
>NA|TRBV21-1|NA|TRBJ2-3
TGTGCCAGCAGCAAGCTAAATAGGGAGGTTTTCACAGATACGCAGTATTTT
CASSKLNREVFTDTQYF
>NA|TRBV6-5|TRBD1|TRBJ2-7
TGTGCCAGCAGGGCCGGGACAGGGGATTCCTACGAGCAGTACTTC
CASRAGTGDSYEQYF
>NA|TRBV6-1|NA|TRBJ1-2
TGTGCCACCTCCCGGACACTAAACTATGGCTACACCTTC
CATSRTLNYGYTF
>NA|TRBV7-6|TRBD2|TRBJ2-1
TGTGCCAGCAGCCCCGACCTCACTAGCGCACAGTTCTTC
CASSPDLTSAQFF
>NA|TRBV7-3|NA|TRBJ2-7
TGTGCCAGCAGCTTAAGTCCAAGCTCCTACGAGCAGTACTTC
CASSLSPSSYEQYF
>NA|TRBV2|NA|TRBJ1-2
TGTGCCAGCAGTGAACAGGGCTATGGCTACACCTTC
CASSEQGYGYTF
>NA|TRBV5-4|NA|TRBJ2-6
TGTGCCAGCAGCTTGGAAAGTTTTCGGCCAGGGGCCAACGTCCTGACTTTC
CASSLESFRPGANVLTF
>NA|TRBV2|TRBD1|TRBJ2-7
TGTGCCAGCGACATGGGACAGGACTACGAGCAGTACTTC
CASDMGQDYEQYF
>NA|TRBV15|NA|TRBJ1-2
TGTGCCACCAGCAGAGTAGGGGCAGGTACCTATGGCTACACCTTC
CATSRVGAGTYGYTF
>few|TRBV7-2|NA|TRBJ2-3
TGTGCCAGCAGCCCCCGGGCAGGGGCAGATACGCAGTATTTT
CASSPRAGADTQYF
>NA|TRBV29-1|NA|TRBJ1-1
TGCAGCGTTGGGATTGAGAACACTGAAGCTTTCTTT
CSVGIENTEAFF
>once|TRBV2|TRBD1|TRBJ2-2
TGTGCCAGCATTTCCCTTCCGGGACAGGGTAAAGTAAAGGTCACCGGGGAGCTGTTTTTT
CASISLPGQGKVKVTGELFF
>few|TRBV7-2|NA|TRBJ1-2
TGTGCCAGCACCCGGACTGCGCCGGGCTACACCTTC
CASTRTAPGYTF
>few|TRBV6-1|NA|TRBJ2-6
TGTGCCAGCAATCAGGCCCTCTCTGGGGCCAACGTCCTGACTTTC
CASNQALSGANVLTF
>few|TRBV2|TRBD1|TRBJ1-4
TGTGCCAGCAGTGACCAGGGGGCGGATGAAAAACTGTTTTTT
CASSDQGADEKLFF
>NA|TRBV5-6|TRBD2|TRBJ2-7
TGTGCCAGCAGCCGCGGACTAGCGTCAACCTACGAGCAGTACTTC
CASSRGLASTYEQYF
>NA|TRBV19|NA|TRBJ1-1
TGTGCCAGGTCTTTCATGAACACTGAAGCTTTCTTT
CARSFMNTEAFF
>few|TRBV5-1|NA|TRBJ2-2
TGCGCCAGCAGCTTGACCATGTTACAGGGAGGCACCGGGGAGCTGTTTTTT
CASSLTMLQGGTGELFF
>NA|TRBV2|NA|TRBJ2-6
TGTGCCAGCGTTGACATCGCCTCTGGGGCCAACGTCCTGACTTTC
CASVDIASGANVLTF
>NA|TRBV29-1|NA|TRBJ1-1
TGCAGCGTTGTGCGAGGGACGAACACTGAAGCTTTCTTT
CSVVRGTNTEAFF
>NA|TRBV27|TRBD1|TRBJ2-7
TGTGCCAGCAGTAACAGGGGGCTCGAGCAGTACTTC
CASSNRGLEQYF
>NA|TRBV5-6|TRBD2|TRBJ2-3
TGTGCCAGCAGCTTGCCCTTGAGAGCGGGGGCTACAGATACGCAGTATTTT
CASSLPLRAGATDTQYF
>NA|TRBV5-4|NA|TRBJ1-2
TGTGCCAGCAGCTTGGCCGGCAGGGTGAAAAATGGCTACACCTTC
CASSLAGRVKNGYTF
>few|TRBV5-5|NA|TRBJ1-1
TGTGCCAGCAGCGAAGGACGGTTTACTGAAGCTTTCTTT
CASSEGRFTEAFF